This T cell receptor (beta chain) appears in the sequencing data of a study of cytomegalovirus exposure and HLA in healthy donors. At collection, donors were nominally healthy, but unrecorded immune exposures were probable. The study, taken as a whole, reports: Likely technical artifact: a cluster of highly shared sequence variants.

The PCR was carried out with 60 Vbeta primers and 13 Jbeta primers. The assay was immunoSEQ multiplex PCR, and TCRdb's table has in-frame clones only and misses some. The data contain some 120,000 clones, roughly 77% of them singletons. The V end was cut by 3 bases, the J end by 4 bases, with 16 bases between. This CDR3 region has 16 residues. Germline-derived CDR1 and CDR2 are SNHLY and FYNNEI. Concerning this clone itself: The antigen is undetermined.

The sample comprised PBMCs. This receptor was taken from a man younger than 45 in good health and CMV-seronegative. This sequence joins TRBV2 and TRBJ1-5; a possible D gene is TRBD1 (6 bases). The chain's CDR3 is CASSDEDSIKNQPQHF. The CDR3, as DNA: TGTGCCAGCAGTGACGAGGACAGCATTAAGAATCAGCCCCAGCATTTT.